This T cell receptor (beta chain) appears in the sequencing data of a study of blood T cells in healthy people across ages. Overall study findings and caveats: Roughly linear age-related decline in beta diversity appeared, significant by age around 38. Naive CD4+ cell counts and diversity both ran higher in long-lived than in aged donors.

PCR was performed a second time for about 7 to 11 cycles using a sample-barcoded 5' primer and a J-beta primer mix. MiXCR, run by TCRdb on the 5' RACE reads, gives a single entry per CDR3 protein. The sample lists about 730,000 distinct CDR3 sequences, around 46% seen once, with about 20% in the top ten. Germline loops: CDR1 SQVTM, CDR2 ANQGSEA. The CDR3 runs 12 residues. V dropped 5 bases and J dropped 6 bases, with 11 bases sitting between them. This clonotype was recorded many times. Its specificity is not known. This receptor was identified in an older woman in good health. The J gene is TRBJ2-1, the V gene TRBV29-1; possible D gene TRBD2, 5 bases. The sequenced sample consisted of blood. Written as DNA, the CDR3 is TGCAGCGTTTCCTCCCGGGGCAATGAGCAGTTCTTC. It yields the protein CSVSSRGNEQFF.